Below, 15 T cell receptor beta chains from the same sample are listed, as sequenced in a study of T cell responses to AZD1222 COVID-19 vaccine (dated by TCRdb to the early 2020s). Library construction relied on the immunoSEQ multiplex PCR assay. TCRdb took over this immuneACCESS table, retaining in-frame rearrangements with V and J assigned. Such tables are incomplete; in checked studies, under half of the missing clones stem from an unresolved V gene, and the remainder is unexplained. The sample includes some 130,000 clones, with under 95% observed a single time. Together, the top ten hold 0.9% to 1.2% of the sample. Taken with the paper, the label for time point translates to: about 28 days (+/-7) after the second vaccine dose. This specimen consisted of peripheral blood, obtained 28 days after the second AZD1222 dose. The receptors stem from an adult who received the AZD1222 COVID-19 vaccine.

This sequence joins TRBV28 and TRBJ2-5; no clear D. This CDR3 contains 11 residues. Germline-derived CDR1 and CDR2 are MDHEN and SYDVKM. The germline V and J ends were trimmed by 8 bases and 11 bases, with 15 bases remaining between them. DNA for the CDR3: TGTGCCAGCGCCCTGACGACGTCTCAGTACTTC. The encoded protein is CASALTTSQYF.

This rearrangement joins TRBV7-8 to TRBJ1-2; tentative D call: TRBD1 (5 bases). Germline loops: CDR1 SGHVS, CDR2 FQNEAQ. The V and J ends lost 4 bases and 4 bases respectively, with 10 bases between them. The CDR3 contains 13 residues. The CDR3 loop reads CASSSGTVYGYTF. CDR3 DNA sequence: TGTGCCAGCAGCTCGGGGACCGTCTATGGCTACACCTTC.

The CDR3 loop reads CASSTESGVHNEQFF. Written as DNA, the CDR3 is TGTGCCAGCAGCACAGAATCCGGGGTACACAATGAGCAGTTCTTC. The chain employs TRBV7-3 and TRBJ2-1; weak D call: TRBD2 (5 bases). CDR1 and CDR2 (germline): SGHTA, FQGTGA. V lost 5 bases to trimming and J lost 5 bases, with 16 bases between them. The CDR3 is 15 residues long.

This clone turned up a few times. The chain carries TRBV18 and TRBJ1-2; 8 bases match TRBD1. This CDR3 comprises 14 residues. CDR1 and CDR2 from the germline V gene are KGHSH and LQKENI. V was pared by 6 bases and J by 5 bases, with 8 bases of the junction left unmatched. CDR3 nucleotide sequence: TGTGCCAGCTCGCGTGGACAGGGCGGATATGGCTACACCTTC. Amino acids: CASSRGQGGYGYTF.

V and J are TRBV5-6 and TRBJ1-5; the D is unclear. Germline V gives CDR1 SGHDT, CDR2 YYEEEE. The V end lost 1 base, the J end lost 7 bases, and 6 bases lay between the germline ends. This CDR3 has 12 residues. CDR3 protein: CASSLYGQPQHF. CDR3 bases: TGTGCCAGCAGCTTGTATGGCCAGCCCCAGCATTTT.

The chain joins TRBV12-5 to TRBJ1-2; D ambiguous. The CDR3 loop spans 13 amino acids. In germline, CDR1 is LGHNT, CDR2 FRNRAP. Trimming removed 7 bases at V and 6 bases at J, with 15 bases between. Here the CDR3 reads CASAPSDLHGYTF. Here the CDR3 DNA reads TGTGCTAGTGCCCCGTCAGATCTACATGGCTACACCTTC.

DNA of the CDR3: TGTGCCAGCAGTTCCGGGGTCGGAAACACCATATATTTT. Translation: CASSSGVGNTIYF. The V gene is TRBV6-5, the J gene TRBJ1-3; D not certain. From germline, CDR1 is MNHEY and CDR2 SVGAGI. The ends were cut back, 4 bases at V and 4 bases at J, with 8 bases in the middle. This CDR3 has 13 residues.

V and J are TRBV27 and TRBJ2-1, with 7 positions matching TRBD1. Germline V CDR1 and CDR2: MNHEY, SMNVEV (reference sequence). V trimming: 5 bases; J trimming: 2 bases; junction bases outside the gene matches: 15. The CDR3 extends over 18 amino acids. The CDR3 loop reads CASSPEWTGRRPYNEQFF. CDR3 nucleotide sequence: TGTGCCAGCAGTCCCGAATGGACAGGTCGTAGGCCCTACAATGAGCAGTTCTTC.

The chain links TRBV7-3 to TRBJ2-2; 10 nucleotides agree with TRBD1. The length of the CDR3 is 17 residues. V was clipped by 2 bases and J by 6 bases; unmatched bases: 9. From germline, CDR1 is SGHTA and CDR2 FQGTGA. CDR3 sequence (DNA): TGTGCCAGCAGCTTAGTCCTGGGACAGGGGAGGGCCGGGGAGCTGTTTTTT. This gives the protein CASSLVLGQGRAGELFF.

The V call is TRBV2, the J call TRBJ2-7, with TRBD2 matching over 12 bases. The junction had 7 bases not matched to a gene; V was cut back by 4 bases and J by 6 bases. CDR1 is SNHLY and CDR2 is FYNNEI in the germline V gene. The CDR3 is 15 amino acids. CDR3 loop: CASSARTSGKVEQYF. The CDR3 coding sequence is TGTGCCAGCAGTGCGCGGACTAGCGGGAAGGTCGAGCAGTACTTC.

The chain carries TRBV11-2 and TRBJ2-1; no firm D call. V lost 7 bases and J 10 bases, leaving 11 bases between the germline ends. The CDR3 loop spans 11 amino acids. Germline V gives CDR1 SGHAT, CDR2 FQNNGV. In DNA, the CDR3 is TGTGCCAGCACCTCGCGGTTGGAGCAGTTCTTC. This codes for CASTSRLEQFF.

J is TRBJ1-2 and V is TRBV19; tentatively, D is TRBD1 (5 bases). Germline values: CDR1 LNHDA, CDR2 SQIVND (reference sequence). V lost 1 base and J lost 4, with 10 bases in between. The CDR3 spans 14 residues. The CDR3 loop reads CASSIGTGSYGYTF. The CDR3, as DNA: TGTGCCAGTAGTATAGGAACAGGATCCTATGGCTACACCTTC.

The table lists this clone with a count of one. J is TRBJ1-2 and V is TRBV27; D gene ambiguous. The CDR3 has 15 residues. Trimming pared 5 bases from V and 8 bases from J, leaving 21 bases between. CDR1 and CDR2 from the germline V gene are MNHEY and SMNVEV (reference sequence). CDR3 in amino acids: CASSPFPGGEFGYTF. The CDR3 DNA sequence: TGTGCCAGCAGTCCCTTCCCTGGTGGGGAGTTCGGCTACACCTTC.

The chain couples TRBV5-1 to TRBJ2-7; D possibly corresponds to TRBD1 (6 bases). The CDR3 has 14 residues. V dropped 4 bases and J dropped 3 bases, with 14 bases sitting between them. Germline CDR1 is SGHRS and CDR2 is YFSETQ. The DNA of the CDR3 is TGCGCCAGCAGCCTCCAAACAGGGAACTACGAGCAGTACTTC. It encodes CASSLQTGNYEQYF.

The chain uses TRBV19 and TRBJ2-1, with D hard to call. This CDR3 is 17 amino acids long. Germline V lookup: CDR1 LNHDA, CDR2 SQIVND (reference sequence). The germline V and J ends were trimmed by 3 bases and 3 bases, with 18 bases remaining between them. Here the CDR3 DNA reads TGTGCCAGTAGTATCCCCTTTGAGGCACTCGGCTACAATGAGCAGTTCTTC. Its protein product is CASSIPFEALGYNEQFF.